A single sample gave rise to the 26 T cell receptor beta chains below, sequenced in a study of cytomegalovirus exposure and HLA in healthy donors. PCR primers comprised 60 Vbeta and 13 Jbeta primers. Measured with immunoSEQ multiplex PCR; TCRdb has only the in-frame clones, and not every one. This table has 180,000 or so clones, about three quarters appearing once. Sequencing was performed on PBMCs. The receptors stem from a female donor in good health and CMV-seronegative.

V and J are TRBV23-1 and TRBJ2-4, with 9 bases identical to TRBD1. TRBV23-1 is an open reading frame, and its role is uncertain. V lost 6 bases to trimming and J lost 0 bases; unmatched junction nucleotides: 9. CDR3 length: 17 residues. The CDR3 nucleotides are TGCGCCAGCAGCGGGACAGGGACCCTTTTAGCCAAAAACATTCAGTACTTC. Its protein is CASSGTGTLLAKNIQYF.

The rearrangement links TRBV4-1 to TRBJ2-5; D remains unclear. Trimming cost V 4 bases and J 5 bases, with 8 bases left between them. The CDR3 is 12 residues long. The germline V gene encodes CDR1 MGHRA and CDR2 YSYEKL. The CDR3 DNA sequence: TGCGCCAGCAGCCGACTGCGGGAGACCCAGTACTTC. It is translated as CASSRLRETQYF.

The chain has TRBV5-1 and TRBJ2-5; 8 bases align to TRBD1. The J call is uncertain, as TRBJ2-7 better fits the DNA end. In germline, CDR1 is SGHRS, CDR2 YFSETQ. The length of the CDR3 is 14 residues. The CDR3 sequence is CASSLEDRVYEQYF. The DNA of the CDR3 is TGCGCCAGCAGCTTGGAGGACAGGGTCTACGAGCAGTACTTC.

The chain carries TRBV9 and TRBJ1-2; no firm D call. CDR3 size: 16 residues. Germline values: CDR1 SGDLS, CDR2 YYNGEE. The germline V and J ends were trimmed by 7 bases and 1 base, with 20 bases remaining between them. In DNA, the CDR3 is TGTGCCAGCTCACGGGAACCGGGTTTATATAACTATGGCTACACCTTC. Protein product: CASSREPGLYNYGYTF. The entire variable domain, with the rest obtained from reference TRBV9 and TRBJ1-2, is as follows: DSGVTQTPKHLITATGQRVTLRCSPRSGDLSVYWYQQSLDQGLQFLIQYYNGEERAKGNILERFSAQQFPDLHSELNLSSLELGDSALYFCASSREPGLYNYGYTFGSGTRLTVV.

The CDR3 bases are TGTGCCAGCGTCCCGGGGGGGACTAACTATGGCTACACCTTC. It yields the protein CASVPGGTNYGYTF. The chain uses TRBV25-1 and TRBJ1-2, with D possibly matching TRBD1 (5 bases). V lost 8 bases and J lost 0, with 13 bases in between. Germline values: CDR1 MGHDK, CDR2 SYGVNS. The CDR3 runs to 14 residues.

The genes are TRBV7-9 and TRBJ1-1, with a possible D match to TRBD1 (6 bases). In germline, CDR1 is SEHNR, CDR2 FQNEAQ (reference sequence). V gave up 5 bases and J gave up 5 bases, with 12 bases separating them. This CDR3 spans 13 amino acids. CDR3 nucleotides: TGTGCCAGCAGCCACAGGGTGGGGACTGAAGCTTTCTTT. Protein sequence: CASSHRVGTEAFF.

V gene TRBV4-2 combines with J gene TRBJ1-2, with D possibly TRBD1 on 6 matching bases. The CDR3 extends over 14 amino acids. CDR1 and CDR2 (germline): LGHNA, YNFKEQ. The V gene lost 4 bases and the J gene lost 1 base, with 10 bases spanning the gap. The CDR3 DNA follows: TGTGCCAGCAGCCTTAGGGGGTTTAACTATGGCTACACCTTC. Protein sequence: CASSLRGFNYGYTF.

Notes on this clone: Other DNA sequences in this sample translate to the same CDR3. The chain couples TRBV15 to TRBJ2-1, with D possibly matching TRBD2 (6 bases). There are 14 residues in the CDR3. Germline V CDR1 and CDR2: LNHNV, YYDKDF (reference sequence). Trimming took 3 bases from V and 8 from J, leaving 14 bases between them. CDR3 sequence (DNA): TGTGCCACCAGCAGGGATATCGCGGGGTATGAGCAGTTCTTC. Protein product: CATSRDIAGYEQFF.

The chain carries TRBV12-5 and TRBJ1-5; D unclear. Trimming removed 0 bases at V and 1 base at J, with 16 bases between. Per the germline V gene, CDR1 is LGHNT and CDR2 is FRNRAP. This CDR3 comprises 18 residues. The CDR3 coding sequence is TGTGCTAGTGGTTTGGTACTCGGTGGCGGGAACAGCAATCAGCCCCAGCATTTT. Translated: CASGLVLGGGNSNQPQHF.

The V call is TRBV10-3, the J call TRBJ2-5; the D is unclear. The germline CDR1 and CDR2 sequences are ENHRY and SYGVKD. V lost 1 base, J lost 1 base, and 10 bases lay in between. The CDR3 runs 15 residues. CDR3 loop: CAISEFRVPQETQYF. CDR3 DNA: TGTGCCATCAGTGAGTTTCGGGTCCCCCAAGAGACCCAGTACTTC.

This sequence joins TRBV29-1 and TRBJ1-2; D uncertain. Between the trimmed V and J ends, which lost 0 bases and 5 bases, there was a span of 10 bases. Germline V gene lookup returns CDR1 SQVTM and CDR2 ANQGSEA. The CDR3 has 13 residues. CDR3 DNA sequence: TGCAGCGTTGAAGATCGGGAAGGGTATGGCTACACCTTC. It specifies CSVEDREGYGYTF.

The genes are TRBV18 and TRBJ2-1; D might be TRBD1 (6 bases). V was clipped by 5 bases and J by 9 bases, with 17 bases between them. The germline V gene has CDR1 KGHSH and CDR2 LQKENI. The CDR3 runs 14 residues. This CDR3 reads CASSISRGPAEQFF. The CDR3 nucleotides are TGTGCCAGCTCAATCAGCAGGGGACCCGCTGAGCAGTTCTTC.

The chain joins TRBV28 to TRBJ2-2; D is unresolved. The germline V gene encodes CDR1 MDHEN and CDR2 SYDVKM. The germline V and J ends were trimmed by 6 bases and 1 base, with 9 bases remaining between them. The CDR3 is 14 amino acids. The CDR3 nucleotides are TGTGCCAGCAGGCGACTGCTGAACACCGGGGAGCTGTTTTTT. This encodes CASRRLLNTGELFF. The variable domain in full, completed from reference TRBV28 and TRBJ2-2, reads DVKVTQSSRYLVKRTGEKVFLECVQDMDHENMFWYRQDPGLGLRLIYFSYDVKMKEKGDIPEGYSVSREKKERFSLILESASTNQTSMYLCASRRLLNTGELFFGEGSRLTVL.

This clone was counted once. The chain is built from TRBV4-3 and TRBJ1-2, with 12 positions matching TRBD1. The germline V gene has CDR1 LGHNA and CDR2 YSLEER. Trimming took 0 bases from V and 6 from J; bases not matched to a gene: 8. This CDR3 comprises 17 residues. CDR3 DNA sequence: TGCGCCAGCAGCCAAGAACGAGGGACAGGGGGCGAAAATGGCTACACCTTC. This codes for CASSQERGTGGENGYTF.

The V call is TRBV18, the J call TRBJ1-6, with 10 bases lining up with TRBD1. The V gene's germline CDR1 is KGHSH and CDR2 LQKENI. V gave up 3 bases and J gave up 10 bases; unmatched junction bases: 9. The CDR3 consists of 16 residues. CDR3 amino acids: CASSPSGTGVQSPLHF. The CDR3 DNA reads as TGTGCCAGCTCACCCTCCGGGACAGGGGTACAGTCACCCCTCCACTTT.

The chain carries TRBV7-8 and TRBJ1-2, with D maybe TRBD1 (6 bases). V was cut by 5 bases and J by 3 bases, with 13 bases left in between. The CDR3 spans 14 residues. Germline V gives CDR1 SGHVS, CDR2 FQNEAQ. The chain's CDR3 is CASSPQDSHYGYTF. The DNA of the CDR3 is TGTGCCAGCAGCCCCCAGGACAGTCACTATGGCTACACCTTC.

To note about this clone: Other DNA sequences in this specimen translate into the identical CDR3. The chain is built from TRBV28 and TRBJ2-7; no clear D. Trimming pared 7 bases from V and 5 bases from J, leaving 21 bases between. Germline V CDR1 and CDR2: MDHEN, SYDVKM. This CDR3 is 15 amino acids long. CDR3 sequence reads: CASTFRTGLRNEQYF. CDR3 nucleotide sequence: TGTGCCAGCACTTTCCGAACCGGGTTACGTAACGAGCAGTACTTC.

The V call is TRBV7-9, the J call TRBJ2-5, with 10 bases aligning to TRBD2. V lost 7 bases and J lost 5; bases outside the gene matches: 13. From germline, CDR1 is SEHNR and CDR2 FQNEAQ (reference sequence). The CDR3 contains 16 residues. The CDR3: CASTLTSGGGSETQYF. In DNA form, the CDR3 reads TGTGCCAGCACCTTGACGAGCGGGGGGGGTTCGGAGACCCAGTACTTC.

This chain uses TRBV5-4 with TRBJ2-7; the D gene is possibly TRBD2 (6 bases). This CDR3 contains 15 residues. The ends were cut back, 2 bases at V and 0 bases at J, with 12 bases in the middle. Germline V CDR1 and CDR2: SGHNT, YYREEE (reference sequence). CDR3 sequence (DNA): TGTGCCAGCAGCTTTGGGGGAGGCATCTCCTACGAGCAGTACTTC. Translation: CASSFGGGISYEQYF. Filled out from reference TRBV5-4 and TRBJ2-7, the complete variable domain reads ETGVTQSPTHLIKTRGQQVTLRCSSQSGHNTVSWYQQALGQGPQFIFQYYREEENGRGNFPPRFSGLQFPNYSSELNVNALELDDSALYLCASSFGGGISYEQYFGPGTRLTVT.

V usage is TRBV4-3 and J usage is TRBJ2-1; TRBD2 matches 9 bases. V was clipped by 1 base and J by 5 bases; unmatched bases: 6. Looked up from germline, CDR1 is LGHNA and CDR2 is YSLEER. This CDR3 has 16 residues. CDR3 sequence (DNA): TGCGCCAGCAGCCAAGCCCCGAGCGGGGGGAACAATGAGCAGTTCTTC. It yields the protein CASSQAPSGGNNEQFF.

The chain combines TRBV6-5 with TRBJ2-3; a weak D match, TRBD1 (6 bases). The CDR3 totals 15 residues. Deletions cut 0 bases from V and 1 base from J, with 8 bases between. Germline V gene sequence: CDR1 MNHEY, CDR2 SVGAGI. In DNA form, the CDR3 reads TGTGCCAGCAGTTACTCGAGACAGGGCACAGATACGCAGTATTTT. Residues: CASSYSRQGTDTQYF.

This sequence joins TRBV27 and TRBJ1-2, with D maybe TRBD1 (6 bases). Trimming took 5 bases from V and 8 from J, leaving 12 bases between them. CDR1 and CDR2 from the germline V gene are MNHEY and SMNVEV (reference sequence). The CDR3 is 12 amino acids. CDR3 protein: CASSQYREGYTF. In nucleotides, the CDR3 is TGTGCCAGCAGTCAATACAGGGAAGGCTACACCTTC.

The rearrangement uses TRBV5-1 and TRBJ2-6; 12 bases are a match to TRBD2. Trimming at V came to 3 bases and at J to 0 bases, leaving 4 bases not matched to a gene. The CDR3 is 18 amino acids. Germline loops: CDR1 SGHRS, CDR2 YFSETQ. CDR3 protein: CASSSLLAGGSGANVLTF. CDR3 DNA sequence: TGCGCCAGCAGCTCATTACTAGCGGGGGGCTCTGGGGCCAACGTCCTGACTTTC.

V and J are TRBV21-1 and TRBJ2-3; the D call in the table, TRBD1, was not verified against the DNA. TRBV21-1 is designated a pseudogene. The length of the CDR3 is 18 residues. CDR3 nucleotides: TGTGCCAGCAGCCCTAAAGACGAGGACAGGGTTTTTTTCGGTACGCAGTATTTT. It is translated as CASSPKDEDRVFFGTQYF.

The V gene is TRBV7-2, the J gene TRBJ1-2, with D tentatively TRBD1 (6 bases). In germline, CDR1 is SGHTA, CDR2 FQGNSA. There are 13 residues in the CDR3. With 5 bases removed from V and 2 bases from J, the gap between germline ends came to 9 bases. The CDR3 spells CASSPGANYGYTF. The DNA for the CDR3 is TGTGCCAGCAGCCCAGGGGCCAACTATGGCTACACCTTC. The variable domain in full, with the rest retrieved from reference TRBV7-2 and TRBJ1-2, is GAGVSQSPSNKVTEKGKDVELRCDPISGHTALYWYRQSLGQGLEFLIYFQGNSAPDKSGLPSDRFSAERTGGSVSTLTIQRTQQEDSAVYLCASSPGANYGYTFGSGTRLTVV.

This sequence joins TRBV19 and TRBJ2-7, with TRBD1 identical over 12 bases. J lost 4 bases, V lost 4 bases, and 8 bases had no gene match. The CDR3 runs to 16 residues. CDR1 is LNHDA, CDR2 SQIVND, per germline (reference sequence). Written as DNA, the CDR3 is TGTGCCAGTAGTACCAGTACGGGACAGGGGGCTTACGAGCAGTACTTC. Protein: CASSTSTGQGAYEQYF. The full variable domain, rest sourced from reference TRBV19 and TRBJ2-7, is DGGITQSPKYLFRKEGQNVTLSCEQNLNHDAMYWYRQDPGQGLRLIYYSQIVNDFQKGDIAEGYSVSREKKESFPLTVTSAQKNPTAFYLCASSTSTGQGAYEQYFGPGTRLTVT.